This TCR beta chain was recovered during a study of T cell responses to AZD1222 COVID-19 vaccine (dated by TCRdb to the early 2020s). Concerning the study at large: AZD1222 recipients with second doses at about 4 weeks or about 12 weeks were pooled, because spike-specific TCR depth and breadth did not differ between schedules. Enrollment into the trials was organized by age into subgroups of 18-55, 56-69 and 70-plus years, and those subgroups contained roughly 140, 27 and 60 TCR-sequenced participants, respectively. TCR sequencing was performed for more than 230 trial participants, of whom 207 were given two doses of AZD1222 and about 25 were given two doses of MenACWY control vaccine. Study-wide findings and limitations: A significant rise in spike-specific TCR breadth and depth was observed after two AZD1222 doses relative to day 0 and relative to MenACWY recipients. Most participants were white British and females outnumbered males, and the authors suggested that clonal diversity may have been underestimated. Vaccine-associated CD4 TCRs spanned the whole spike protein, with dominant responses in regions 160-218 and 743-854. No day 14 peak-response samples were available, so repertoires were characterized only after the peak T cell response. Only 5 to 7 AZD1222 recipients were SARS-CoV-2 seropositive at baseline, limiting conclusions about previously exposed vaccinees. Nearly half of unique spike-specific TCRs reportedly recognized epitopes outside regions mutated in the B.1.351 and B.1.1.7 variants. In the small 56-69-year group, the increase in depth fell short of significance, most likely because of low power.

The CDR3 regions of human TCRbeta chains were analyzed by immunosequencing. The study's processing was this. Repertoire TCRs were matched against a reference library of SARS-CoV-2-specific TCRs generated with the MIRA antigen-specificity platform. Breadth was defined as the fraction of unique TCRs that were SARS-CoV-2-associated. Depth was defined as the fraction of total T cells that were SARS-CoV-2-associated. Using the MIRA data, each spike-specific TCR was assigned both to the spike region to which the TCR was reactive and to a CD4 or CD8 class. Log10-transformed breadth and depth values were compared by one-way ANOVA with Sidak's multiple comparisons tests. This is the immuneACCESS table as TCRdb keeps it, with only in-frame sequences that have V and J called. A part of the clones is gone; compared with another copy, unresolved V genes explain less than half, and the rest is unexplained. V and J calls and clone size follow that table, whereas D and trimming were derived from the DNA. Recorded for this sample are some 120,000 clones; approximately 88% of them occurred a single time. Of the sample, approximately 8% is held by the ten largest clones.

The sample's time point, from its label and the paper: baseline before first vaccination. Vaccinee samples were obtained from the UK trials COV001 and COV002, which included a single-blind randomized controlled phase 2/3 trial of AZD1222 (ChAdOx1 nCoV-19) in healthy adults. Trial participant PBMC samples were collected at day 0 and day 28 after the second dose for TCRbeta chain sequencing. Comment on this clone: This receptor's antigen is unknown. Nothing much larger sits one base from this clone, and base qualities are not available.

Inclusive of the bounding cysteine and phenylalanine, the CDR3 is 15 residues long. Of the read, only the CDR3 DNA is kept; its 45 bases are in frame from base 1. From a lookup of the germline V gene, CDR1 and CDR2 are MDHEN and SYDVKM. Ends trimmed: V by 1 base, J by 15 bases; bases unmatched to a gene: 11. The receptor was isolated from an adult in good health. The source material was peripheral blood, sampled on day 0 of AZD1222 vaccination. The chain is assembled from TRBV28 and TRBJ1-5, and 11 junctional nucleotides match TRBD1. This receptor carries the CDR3 CASSLSGTGGNGPHF. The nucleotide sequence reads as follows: TGTGCCAGCAGTTTATCCGGGACAGGGGGAAATGGGCCGCATTTT.